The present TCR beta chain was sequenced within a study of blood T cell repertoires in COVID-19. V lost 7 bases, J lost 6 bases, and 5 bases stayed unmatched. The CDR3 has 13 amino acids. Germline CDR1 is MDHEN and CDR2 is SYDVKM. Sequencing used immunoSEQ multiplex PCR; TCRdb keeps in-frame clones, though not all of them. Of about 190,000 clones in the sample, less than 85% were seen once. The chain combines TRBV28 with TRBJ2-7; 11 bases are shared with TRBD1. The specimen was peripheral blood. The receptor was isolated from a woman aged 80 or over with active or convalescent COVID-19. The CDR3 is CASTPGQGGEQYF. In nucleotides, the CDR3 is TGTGCCAGCACCCCGGGACAGGGGGGCGAGCAGTACTTC.